The next 13 T cell receptor beta chains were all read from a single sample in a study of cytomegalovirus exposure and HLA in healthy donors (TCRdb year 2017). Library construction relied on the immunoSEQ multiplex PCR assay. A mixture of 60 forward primers for TCR Vbeta segments and 13 reverse primers for TCR Jbeta segments was used in the multiplex PCR. Not all clones reach the TCRdb copy of this immuneACCESS table, which keeps in-frame sequences only. Checked studies attribute under half of the gap to unresolved V genes and leave the rest unexplained. The sample includes more than 60,000 clones, with 65% to 90% observed a single time. Approximately 19% of the sample lies in the top ten. The specimen sequenced was PBMCs. These TCRs come from a man between 65 and 85 years old in good health and CMV-seropositive.

V gene TRBV19 combines with J gene TRBJ2-1; D ambiguous. The V end was cut by 7 bases, the J end by 0 bases, with 13 bases between. Germline lookup yields CDR1 LNHDA and CDR2 SQIVND (reference sequence). The CDR3 is 15 amino acids. For the CDR3, the DNA is TGTGCCAGTAACGAAGACTTGAGCTCCTACAATGAGCAGTTCTTC. This gives the protein CASNEDLSSYNEQFF.

This chain connects TRBV7-8 to TRBJ1-2, with TRBD1 as a possible D gene (6 bases). CDR1 is SGHVS and CDR2 is FQNEAQ in the germline V gene. V lost 5 bases and J lost 4, with 14 bases in between. CDR3 length: 14 residues. The CDR3 loop is CASSPGTGTYGYTF. DNA of the CDR3: TGTGCCAGCAGCCCGGGTACAGGGACCTATGGCTACACCTTC. The full variable domain, its missing parts supplied by reference TRBV7-8 and TRBJ1-2, is GAGVSQSPRYKVAKRGQDVALRCDPISGHVSLFWYQQALGQGPEFLTYFQNEAQLDKSGLPSDRFFAERPEGSVSTLKIQRTQQEDSAVYLCASSPGTGTYGYTFGSGTRLTVV.

The CDR3 sequence: CSVVTRGTQYF. The CDR3 DNA follows: TGCAGCGTTGTAACGAGAGGGACCCAGTACTTC. The rearrangement links TRBV29-1 to TRBJ2-5; no clear D gene. From germline, CDR1 is SQVTM and CDR2 ANQGSEA. The CDR3 has 11 residues. The ends were cut back, 4 bases at V and 7 bases at J, with 10 bases in the middle.

The chain has TRBV5-1 and TRBJ1-6; maybe TRBD1 (5 bases). The V gene's germline CDR1 is SGHRS and CDR2 YFSETQ. Deletions cut 2 bases from V and 0 bases from J, with 9 bases between. This CDR3 has 16 amino acids. CDR3 in amino acids: CASSLDSLSYNSPLHF. DNA of the CDR3: TGCGCCAGCAGCTTAGACAGTCTCTCCTATAATTCACCCCTCCACTTT.

The chain carries TRBV2 and TRBJ2-1, with 7 bases matching TRBD2. Trimming removed 7 bases from V and 0 bases from J; junction bases left unmatched: 6. Germline V gene lookup returns CDR1 SNHLY and CDR2 FYNNEI. The CDR3 contains 15 residues. CDR3 protein: CASNPGLSSYNEQFF. In nucleotides, the CDR3 is TGTGCCAGCAATCCGGGACTAAGCTCCTACAATGAGCAGTTCTTC.

The V gene is TRBV7-6, the J gene TRBJ2-3, with 15 bases aligning to TRBD2. The CDR3 runs 17 residues. Germline V CDR1 and CDR2: SGHVS, FNYEAQ. V gave up 7 bases and J gave up 9 bases; unmatched junction bases: 14. The CDR3 is CASTRTSGRDHPRTQYF. DNA of the CDR3: TGTGCCAGCACCAGGACTAGCGGGAGGGACCACCCGAGGACGCAGTATTTT.

V is TRBV18 and J is TRBJ1-6; 10 nucleotides align to TRBD1. The CDR3 spans 16 residues. From germline, CDR1 is KGHSH and CDR2 LQKENI. The V gene end was trimmed by 4 bases and the J gene end by 10 bases; junction bases not matched to a gene: 10. CDR3 protein: CASSLSTTGQGSPLHF. For the CDR3, the DNA is TGTGCCAGCTCACTCAGCACAACGGGACAGGGGTCACCCCTCCACTTT.

The V call is TRBV25-1, the J call TRBJ2-1; tentative D call: TRBD1 (6 bases). Germline V lookup: CDR1 MGHDK, CDR2 SYGVNS. The CDR3 totals 14 residues. With 6 bases removed from V and 10 bases from J, the gap between germline ends came to 19 bases. As DNA, the CDR3 is TGTGCCAGCAGAGGGACATCGAAACTGGACGAGCAGTTCTTC. Protein: CASRGTSKLDEQFF. Full variable domain (outside the CDR3, taken from reference TRBV25-1 and TRBJ2-1): EADIYQTPRYLVIGTGKKITLECSQTMGHDKMYWYQQDPGMELHLIHYSYGVNSTEKGDLSSESTVSRIRTEHFPLTLESARPSHTSQYLCASRGTSKLDEQFFGPGTRLTVL.

The chain has TRBV18 and TRBJ2-3, with TRBD1 identical over 7 bases. This CDR3 region has 15 residues. CDR1 and CDR2 (germline): KGHSH, LQKENI. The J segment lost 0 bases and the V segment lost 3 bases, leaving 3 bases of the junction unmatched. The CDR3 bases are TGTGCCAGCTCACCCACGGGACAGAGCACAGATACGCAGTATTTT. This encodes CASSPTGQSTDTQYF.

V and J are TRBV4-1 and TRBJ2-2; TRBD2 might be the D (5 bases). The germline CDR1 and CDR2 sequences are MGHRA and YSYEKL. Between the trimmed V and J ends, which lost 0 bases and 9 bases, there was a span of 11 bases. The length of the CDR3 is 14 residues. In DNA form, the CDR3 reads TGCGCCAGCAGCCAAGAGGCCAGGAGGAGGGAGCTGTTTTTT. This sequence encodes CASSQEARRRELFF.

This rearrangement joins TRBV4-1 to TRBJ2-7, with 10 positions matching TRBD1. This CDR3 comprises 17 residues. CDR1 is MGHRA, CDR2 YSYEKL, per germline. The V gene end was trimmed by 4 bases and the J gene end by 3 bases; junction bases not matched to a gene: 12. CDR3 sequence: CASSRLTGTGENYEQYF. The DNA of the CDR3 is TGCGCCAGCAGCCGCTTAACCGGGACAGGGGAAAACTACGAGCAGTACTTC.

The CDR3 coding sequence is TGTGCCAGCAGTGTTGGGAGGTCCTACAATGAGCAGTTCTTC. It yields the protein CASSVGRSYNEQFF. The genes are TRBV2 and TRBJ2-1; TRBD2 is a possible D gene (6 bases). The germline CDR1 and CDR2 sequences are SNHLY and FYNNEI. V lost 4 bases to trimming and J lost 1 base, with 8 bases between them. The CDR3 length is 14 residues.

CDR3 sequence (DNA): TGCAGCGTTGAATTTTTTCCGGGACAATCAAGACCTCAAGAGACCCAGTACTTC. This translates into CSVEFFPGQSRPQETQYF. The rearrangement links TRBV29-1 to TRBJ2-5; D may be TRBD1 (6 bases). This CDR3 is 18 amino acids long. Germline V gives CDR1 SQVTM, CDR2 ANQGSEA. V was pared by 2 bases and J by 2 bases, with 24 bases between.